This note documents a single T cell receptor (beta chain) sequence. The target antigen is unknown. These data originate in a study of shared clonotypes between healthy human individuals. Original processing methods: ImmunoSEQ output lacked quality scores and full-length reads, limiting matched filtering. Produced via immunoSEQ multiplex PCR; TCRdb's table is partial and in-frame only. V and J calls and clone size follow that table, whereas D and trimming were derived from the DNA. This sample carries about 1.1 million clones, around 77% of them seen once, and the ten largest clones take 0.7% to 0.95%. With 4 bases removed from V and 2 bases from J, the gap between germline ends came to 11 bases. This CDR3 contains 14 residues. Germline values: CDR1 MDHEN, CDR2 SYDVKM. Study-wide points: Estimated richness values were generally larger in naive subsets than in memory subsets. Some naive CD4 clonotypes, roughly 5%, turned up in common across several donors.

The receptor's source is a man aged 18 to 29 in good health. Some clones in this sample may be carry-over from other donors' samples. The sample comprised memory CD4+ T cells from PBMCs. Subset specified: CD45RA-negative fraction. The genes are TRBV28 and TRBJ1-2; D possibly corresponds to TRBD1 (5 bases). The CDR3 loop reads CASSWRDGNYGYTF. The CDR3 DNA reads TGTGCCAGCAGTTGGCGGGACGGGAACTATGGCTACACCTTC.